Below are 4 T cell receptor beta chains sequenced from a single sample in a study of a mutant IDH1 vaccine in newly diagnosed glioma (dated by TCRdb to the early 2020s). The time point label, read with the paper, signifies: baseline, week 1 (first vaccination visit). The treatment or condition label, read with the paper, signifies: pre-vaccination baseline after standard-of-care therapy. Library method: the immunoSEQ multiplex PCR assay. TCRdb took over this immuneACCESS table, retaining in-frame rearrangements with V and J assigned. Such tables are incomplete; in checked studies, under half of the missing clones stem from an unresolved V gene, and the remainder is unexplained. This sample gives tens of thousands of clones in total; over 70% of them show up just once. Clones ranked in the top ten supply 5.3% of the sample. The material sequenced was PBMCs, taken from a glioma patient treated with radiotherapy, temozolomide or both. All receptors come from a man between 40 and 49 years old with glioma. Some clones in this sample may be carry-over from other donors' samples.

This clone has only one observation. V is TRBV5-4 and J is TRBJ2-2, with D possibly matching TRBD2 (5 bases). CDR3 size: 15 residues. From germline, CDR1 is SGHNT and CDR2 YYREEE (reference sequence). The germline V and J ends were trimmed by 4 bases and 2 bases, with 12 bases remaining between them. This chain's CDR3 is CASSRTGINTGELFF. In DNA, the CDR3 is TGTGCCAGCAGCCGCACCGGGATCAACACCGGGGAGCTGTTTTTT. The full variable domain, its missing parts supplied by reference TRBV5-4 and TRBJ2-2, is ETGVTQSPTHLIKTRGQQVTLRCSSQSGHNTVSWYQQALGQGPQFIFQYYREEENGRGNFPPRFSGLQFPNYSSELNVNALELDDSALYLCASSRTGINTGELFFGEGSRLTVL.

CDR3 DNA sequence: TGTGCCAGTAGTATATCGTTTGGATTTGGTCAGCCCCAGCATTTT. Protein: CASSISFGFGQPQHF. The chain has TRBV19 and TRBJ1-5; D not certain. The CDR3 loop spans 15 amino acids. The germline CDR1 and CDR2 sequences are LNHDA and SQIVND (reference sequence). V lost 2 bases and J lost 6, with 14 bases in between. Supplemented by reference TRBV19 and TRBJ1-5, the full variable domain reads DGGITQSPKYLFRKEGQNVTLSCEQNLNHDAMYWYRQDPGQGLRLIYYSQIVNDFQKGDIAEGYSVSREKKESFPLTVTSAQKNPTAFYLCASSISFGFGQPQHFGDGTRLSIL.

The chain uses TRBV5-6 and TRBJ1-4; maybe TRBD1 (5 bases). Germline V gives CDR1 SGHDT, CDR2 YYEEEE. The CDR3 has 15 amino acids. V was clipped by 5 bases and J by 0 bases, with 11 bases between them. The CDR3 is CASRPGGATNEKLFF. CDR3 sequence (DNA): TGTGCCAGCAGGCCCGGGGGGGCAACTAATGAAAAACTGTTTTTT.

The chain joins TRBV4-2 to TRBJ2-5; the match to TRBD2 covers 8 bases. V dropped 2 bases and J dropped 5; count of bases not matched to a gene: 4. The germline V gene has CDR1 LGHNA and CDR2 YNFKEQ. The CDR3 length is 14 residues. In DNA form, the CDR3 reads TGTGCCAGCAGCCAACCCGGCGGGGGGGAGACCCAGTACTTC. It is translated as CASSQPGGGETQYF.